Below, 13 T cell receptor beta chains from the same sample are listed, as sequenced in a study of shared clonotypes between healthy human individuals. The method was immunoSEQ multiplex PCR; TCRdb's version includes in-frame clones alone and lacks a portion of them. Of about 480,000 clones listed, around 74% are singletons. Material for sequencing was PBMCs. The receptors derive from a woman aged 40 to 50 in good health. Some clones in this sample may be carry-over from other donors' samples.

The chain couples TRBV30 to TRBJ1-2, with unresolved D. Between the trimmed V and J ends, which lost 5 bases and 4 bases, there was a span of 11 bases. Germline V lookup: CDR1 GTSNPN, CDR2 SVGIG (reference sequence). This CDR3 has 12 residues. CDR3 in DNA: TGTGCCTGGGCTCCAGCGACCTATGGCTACACCTTC. It yields the protein CAWAPATYGYTF. The full variable domain, completed using reference TRBV30 and TRBJ1-2, is SQTIHQWPATLVQPVGSPLSLECTVEGTSNPNLYWYRQAAGRGLQLLFYSVGIGQISSEVPQNLSASRPQDRQFILSSKKLLLSDSGFYLCAWAPATYGYTFGSGTRLTVV.

V gene TRBV5-1 combines with J gene TRBJ2-5; TRBD2 might be the D (5 bases). The ends were cut back, 4 bases at V and 5 bases at J, with 12 bases in the middle. The CDR3 is made up of 13 amino acids. Germline CDR1 SGHRS, CDR2 YFSETQ. DNA for the CDR3: TGCGCCAGCAGCCCGGACCCGGGGGAGACCCAGTACTTC. Protein sequence: CASSPDPGETQYF. Full variable domain (missing parts from reference TRBV5-1 and TRBJ2-5): KAGVTQTPRYLIKTRGQQVTLSCSPISGHRSVSWYQQTPGQGLQFLFEYFSETQRNKGNFPGRFSGRQFSNSRSEMNVSTLELGDSALYLCASSPDPGETQYFGPGTRLLVL.

V usage is TRBV13 and J usage is TRBJ2-2; 12 bases are shared with TRBD2. J lost 8 bases, V lost 5 bases, and 9 bases had no gene match. The V gene's germline CDR1 is PRHDT and CDR2 FYEKMQ (reference sequence). The CDR3 covers 16 residues. The CDR3 loop is CASSLPSGRAAGELFF. CDR3 in DNA: TGTGCCAGCAGCCTCCCTAGCGGGAGGGCCGCGGGGGAGCTGTTTTTT.

This clone has a single count. V and J are TRBV10-3 and TRBJ2-1, with 8 bases fitting TRBD1. Germline V gene data show CDR1 as ENHRY and CDR2 as SYGVKD. The CDR3 consists of 11 residues. V was clipped by 8 bases and J by 8 bases; unmatched bases: 2. The CDR3 DNA reads TGTGCCATCCGGACAGGGCATGAGCAGTTCTTC. Translation: CAIRTGHEQFF.

The J gene is TRBJ2-2, the V gene TRBV7-2, with 12 bases fitting TRBD2. This CDR3 region has 17 residues. The V and J ends lost 2 bases and 1 base, in that order; junction bases with no gene match: 2. CDR1 SGHTA and CDR2 FQGNSA come from the germline V gene. CDR3 in amino acids: CASSLLLAGGNTGELFF. DNA for the CDR3: TGTGCCAGCAGCTTACTACTAGCGGGAGGGAACACCGGGGAGCTGTTTTTT.

V gene TRBV28 combines with J gene TRBJ1-3; the match to TRBD1 covers 7 bases. From germline, CDR1 is MDHEN and CDR2 SYDVKM. This CDR3 spans 15 amino acids. V was clipped by 2 bases and J by 4 bases; unmatched bases: 5. The CDR3 DNA reads as TGTGCCAGCAGTTTACAGGGGGTAATCGGAAACACCATATATTTT. This translates into CASSLQGVIGNTIYF.

J is TRBJ2-1 and V is TRBV30; TRBD2 aligns across 11 bases. CDR1 and CDR2 (germline): GTSNPN, SVGIG (reference sequence). Losses at the gene ends were 5 bases for V and 2 bases for J; bases not matched to a gene: 5. The CDR3 length is 15 residues. CDR3 coding DNA: TGTGCCTGGTCTAGCGGGAGGAATGCCTACAATGAGCAGTTCTTC. Protein: CAWSSGRNAYNEQFF.

Here the CDR3 DNA reads TGTGCCAGCAGCCTTATAGCGGTAGATACGCAGTATTTT. Amino acid sequence: CASSLIAVDTQYF. The chain joins TRBV28 to TRBJ2-3, with D possibly being TRBD2 (6 bases). Trimming took off 6 bases at V and 5 bases at J, with 12 bases between the two ends. CDR1 is MDHEN, CDR2 SYDVKM, per germline. The CDR3 is 13 residues long.

This clone was seen a handful of times. The chain recombines TRBV14 with TRBJ2-1, with TRBD2 matching over 7 bases. The CDR3 has 16 amino acids. The germline V gene has CDR1 SGHDN and CDR2 FVKESK. V dropped 2 bases and J dropped 6; count of bases not matched to a gene: 10. CDR3 sequence: CASSQQRDPVVNEQFF. The CDR3 bases are TGTGCCAGCAGCCAACAGCGGGACCCAGTCGTCAATGAGCAGTTCTTC.

This chain links TRBV18 with TRBJ1-3, with unresolved D. V was shortened by 5 bases and J by 4 bases, with 18 bases between the two germline ends. The CDR3 sequence is 16 residues long. Germline loops: CDR1 KGHSH, CDR2 LQKENI. The CDR3: CASSSTDTRLGNTIYF. The CDR3 region has the DNA TGTGCCAGCTCATCTACCGACACCCGTTTAGGAAACACCATATATTTT.

Only a few counts were recorded for this clone. This sequence joins TRBV27 and TRBJ1-5; 7 bases map to TRBD1. Germline V gene data show CDR1 as MNHEY and CDR2 as SMNVEV (reference sequence). The CDR3 consists of 15 residues. The trim removed 8 bases at V and 3 bases at J, leaving 10 bases unmatched. The CDR3 sequence is CASAFTGAFNQPQHF. CDR3 bases: TGTGCCAGCGCTTTCACAGGGGCGTTCAATCAGCCCCAGCATTTT.

The chain carries TRBV5-5 and TRBJ2-5, with D perhaps being TRBD1 or TRBD2 (6 bases each). The germline gives CDR1 SGHKS, CDR2 YYEKEE (reference sequence). Trimming left V 2 bases short and J 5 bases short, with 13 bases between. The CDR3 runs to 14 residues. The DNA for the CDR3 is TGTGCCAGCAGCTTTCCGGGGGCAGGGGAGACCCAGTACTTC. It yields the protein CASSFPGAGETQYF.

The gene calls are TRBV4-1 and TRBJ2-3; 7 bases are shared with TRBD1. V trimming: 2 bases; J trimming: 3 bases; junction bases outside the gene matches: 14. Germline assignment: CDR1 MGHRA and CDR2 YSYEKL. The CDR3 sequence is 18 residues long. As DNA, the CDR3 is TGCGCCAGCAGCCAAAATGGGCCAGGGGGAGTTTGGACAGATACGCAGTATTTT. This codes for CASSQNGPGGVWTDTQYF.